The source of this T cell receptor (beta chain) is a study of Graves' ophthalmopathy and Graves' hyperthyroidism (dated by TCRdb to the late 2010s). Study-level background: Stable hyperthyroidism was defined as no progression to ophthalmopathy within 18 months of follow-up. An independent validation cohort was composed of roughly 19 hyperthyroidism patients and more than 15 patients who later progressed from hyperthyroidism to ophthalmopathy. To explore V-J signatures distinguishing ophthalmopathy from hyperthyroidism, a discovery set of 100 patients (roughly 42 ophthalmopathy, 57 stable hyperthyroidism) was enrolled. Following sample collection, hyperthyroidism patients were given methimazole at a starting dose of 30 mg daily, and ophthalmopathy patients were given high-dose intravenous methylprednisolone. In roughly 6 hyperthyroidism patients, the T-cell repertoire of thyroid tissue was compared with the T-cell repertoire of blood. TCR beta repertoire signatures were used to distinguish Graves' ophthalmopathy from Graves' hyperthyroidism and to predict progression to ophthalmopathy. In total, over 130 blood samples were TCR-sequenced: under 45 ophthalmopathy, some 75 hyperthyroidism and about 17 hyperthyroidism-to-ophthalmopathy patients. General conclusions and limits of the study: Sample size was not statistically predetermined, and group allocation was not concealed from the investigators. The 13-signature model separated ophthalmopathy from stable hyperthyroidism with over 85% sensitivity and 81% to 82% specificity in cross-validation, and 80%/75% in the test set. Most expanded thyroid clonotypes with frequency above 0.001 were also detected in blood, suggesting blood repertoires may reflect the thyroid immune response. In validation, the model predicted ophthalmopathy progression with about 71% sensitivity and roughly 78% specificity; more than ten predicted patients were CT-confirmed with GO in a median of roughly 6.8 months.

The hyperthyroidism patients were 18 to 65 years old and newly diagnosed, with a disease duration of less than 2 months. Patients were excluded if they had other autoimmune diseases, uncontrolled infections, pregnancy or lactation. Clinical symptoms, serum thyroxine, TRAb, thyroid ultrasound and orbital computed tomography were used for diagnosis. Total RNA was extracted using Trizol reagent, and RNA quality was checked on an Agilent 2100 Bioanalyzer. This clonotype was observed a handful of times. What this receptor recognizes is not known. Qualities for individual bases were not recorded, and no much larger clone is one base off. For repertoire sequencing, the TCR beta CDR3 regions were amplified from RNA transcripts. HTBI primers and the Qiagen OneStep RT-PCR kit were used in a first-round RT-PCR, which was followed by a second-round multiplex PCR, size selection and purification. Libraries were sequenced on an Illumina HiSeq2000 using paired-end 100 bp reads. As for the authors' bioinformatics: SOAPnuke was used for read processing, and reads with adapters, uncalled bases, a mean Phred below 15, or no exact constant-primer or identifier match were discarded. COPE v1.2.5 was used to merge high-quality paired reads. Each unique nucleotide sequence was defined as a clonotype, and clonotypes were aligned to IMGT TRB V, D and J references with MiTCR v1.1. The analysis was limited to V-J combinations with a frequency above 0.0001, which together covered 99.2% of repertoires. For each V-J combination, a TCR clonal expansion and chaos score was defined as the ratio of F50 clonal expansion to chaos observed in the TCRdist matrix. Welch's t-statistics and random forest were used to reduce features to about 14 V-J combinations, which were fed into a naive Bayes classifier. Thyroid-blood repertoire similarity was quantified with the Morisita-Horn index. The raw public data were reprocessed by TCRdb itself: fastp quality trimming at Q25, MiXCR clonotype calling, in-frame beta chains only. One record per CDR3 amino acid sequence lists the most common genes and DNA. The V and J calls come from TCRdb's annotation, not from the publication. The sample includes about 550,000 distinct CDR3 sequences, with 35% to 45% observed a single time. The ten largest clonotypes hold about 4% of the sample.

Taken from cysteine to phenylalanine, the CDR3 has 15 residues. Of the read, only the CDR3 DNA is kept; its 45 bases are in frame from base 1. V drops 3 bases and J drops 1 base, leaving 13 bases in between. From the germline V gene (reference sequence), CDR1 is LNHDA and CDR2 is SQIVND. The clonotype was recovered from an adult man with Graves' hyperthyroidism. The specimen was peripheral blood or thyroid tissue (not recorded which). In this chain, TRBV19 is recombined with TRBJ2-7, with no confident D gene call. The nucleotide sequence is TGTGCCAGTAGTATGTGGGGTGTAGGGTCCTACGAGCAGTACTTC. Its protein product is CASSMWGVGSYEQYF.